The 6 T cell receptor beta chains below were found in one sample sequenced in a study of response to subunit inactivated influenza vaccine. In TCRdb, the RT-PCR reads were re-called with MiXCR into one record per CDR3 protein. The data contain around 520,000 distinct CDR3 sequences, 25% of them singletons. The source was CD4+ T cells sorted from PBMCs, collected approximately 5 days after vaccination. These receptors all come from a man over 45 who received an inactivated influenza vaccine.

The CDR3 region is CATSTGGPYNEQFF. DNA for the CDR3: TGTGCCACCTCGACGGGCGGACCCTACAATGAGCAGTTCTTC. V is TRBV24-1 and J is TRBJ2-1; D remains ambiguous. V was clipped by 9 bases and J by 2 bases, with 13 bases between them. The CDR3 has 14 amino acids. The germline gives CDR1 KGHDR, CDR2 SFDVKD.

The chain combines TRBV4-3 with TRBJ2-7; no clear D gene. There are 16 residues in the CDR3. Trimming took off 0 bases at V and 6 bases at J, with 18 bases between the two ends. CDR1 is LGHNA and CDR2 is YSLEER in the germline V gene. This CDR3 is CASSQDPQIRPSEQYF. CDR3 coding DNA: TGCGCCAGCAGCCAAGATCCACAGATTCGCCCGAGCGAGCAGTACTTC.

This sequence joins TRBV18 and TRBJ2-7; 12 bases match TRBD2. Germline V CDR1 and CDR2: KGHSH, LQKENI. Germline trimming cut 1 base from V and 2 bases from J; bases unmatched to any gene: 3. The CDR3 runs to 16 residues. DNA of the CDR3: TGTGCCAGCTCACCACTGACTAGCGGGAGTCCCTACGAGCAGTACTTC. It codes for CASSPLTSGSPYEQYF.

The chain carries TRBV20-1 and TRBJ2-5; D unclear. V was pared by 7 bases and J by 2 bases, with 14 bases between. Germline CDR1 is DFQATT and CDR2 is SNEGSKA (reference sequence). The CDR3 sequence is 13 residues long. CDR3 amino acids: CSVGGRAQETQYF. DNA for the CDR3: TGCAGTGTCGGCGGCCGGGCACAAGAGACCCAGTACTTC.

This clonotype has more than one count but fewer than ten. The CDR3 loop reads CSAIYRGLYGYTF. The DNA of the CDR3 is TGCAGTGCTATTTACAGGGGGCTCTATGGCTACACCTTC. The chain carries TRBV20-1 and TRBJ1-2; TRBD1 matches at 9 bases. From germline, CDR1 is DFQATT and CDR2 SNEGSKA (reference sequence). V lost 4 bases and J lost 4; bases outside the gene matches: 4. The CDR3 runs to 13 residues.

The table lists this clonotype with a count of one. The V and J genes are TRBV20-1 and TRBJ2-1; D gene ambiguous. This CDR3 is built from 13 residues. Germline V gives CDR1 DFQATT, CDR2 SNEGSKA (reference sequence). Trimming left V 1 base short and J 8 bases short, with 12 bases between. The CDR3, as DNA: TGCAGTGCTAGAGCATCCTGGGCATATGAGCAGTTCTTC. Residues: CSARASWAYEQFF.